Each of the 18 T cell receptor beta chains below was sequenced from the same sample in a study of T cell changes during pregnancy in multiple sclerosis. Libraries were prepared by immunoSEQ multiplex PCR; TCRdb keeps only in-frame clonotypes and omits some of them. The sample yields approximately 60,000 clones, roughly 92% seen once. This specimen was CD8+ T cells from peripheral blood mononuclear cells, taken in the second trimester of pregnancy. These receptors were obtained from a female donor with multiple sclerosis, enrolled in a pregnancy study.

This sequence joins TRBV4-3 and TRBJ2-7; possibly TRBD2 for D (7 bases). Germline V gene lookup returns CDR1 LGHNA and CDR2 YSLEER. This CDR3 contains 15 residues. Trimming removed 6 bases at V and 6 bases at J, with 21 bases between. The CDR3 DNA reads TGCGCCAGCAGTCAATATGGGGGGGCCGGTATCGAGCAGTACTTC. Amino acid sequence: CASSQYGGAGIEQYF.

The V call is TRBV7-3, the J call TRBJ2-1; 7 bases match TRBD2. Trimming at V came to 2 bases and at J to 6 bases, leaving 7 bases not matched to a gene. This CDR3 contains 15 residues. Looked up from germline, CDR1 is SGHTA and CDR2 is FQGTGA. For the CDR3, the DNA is TGTGCCAGCAGCTTATTCGGCGGGAGTGCCAATGAGCAGTTCTTC. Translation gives CASSLFGGSANEQFF. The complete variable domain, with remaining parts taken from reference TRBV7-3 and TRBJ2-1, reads GAGVSQTPSNKVTEKGKYVELRCDPISGHTALYWYRQSLGQGPEFLIYFQGTGAADDSGLPNDRFFAVRPEGSVSTLKIQRTERGDSAVYLCASSLFGGSANEQFFGPGTRLTVL.

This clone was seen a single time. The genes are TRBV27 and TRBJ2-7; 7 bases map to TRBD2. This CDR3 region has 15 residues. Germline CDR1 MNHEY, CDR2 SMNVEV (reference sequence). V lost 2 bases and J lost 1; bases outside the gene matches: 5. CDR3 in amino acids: CASSLRSSGSYEQYF. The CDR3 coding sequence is TGTGCCAGCAGTTTACGGTCTAGCGGATCCTACGAGCAGTACTTC.

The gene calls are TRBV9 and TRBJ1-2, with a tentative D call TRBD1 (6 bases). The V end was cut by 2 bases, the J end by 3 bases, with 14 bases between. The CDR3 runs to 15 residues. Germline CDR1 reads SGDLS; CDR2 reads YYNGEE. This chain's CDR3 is CASSVSGQLYYGYTF. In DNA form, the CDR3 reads TGTGCCAGCAGCGTCAGTGGACAGCTATACTATGGCTACACCTTC. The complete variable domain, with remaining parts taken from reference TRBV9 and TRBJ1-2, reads DSGVTQTPKHLITATGQRVTLRCSPRSGDLSVYWYQQSLDQGLQFLIQYYNGEERAKGNILERFSAQQFPDLHSELNLSSLELGDSALYFCASSVSGQLYYGYTFGSGTRLTVV.

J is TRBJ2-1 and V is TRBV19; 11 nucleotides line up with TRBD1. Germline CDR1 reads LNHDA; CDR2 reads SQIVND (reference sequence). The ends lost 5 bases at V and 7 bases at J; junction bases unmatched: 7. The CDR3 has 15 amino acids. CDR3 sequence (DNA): TGTGCCAGTAGTCTAGGACAGGGGGCTCGGAATGAGCAGTTCTTC. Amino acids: CASSLGQGARNEQFF.

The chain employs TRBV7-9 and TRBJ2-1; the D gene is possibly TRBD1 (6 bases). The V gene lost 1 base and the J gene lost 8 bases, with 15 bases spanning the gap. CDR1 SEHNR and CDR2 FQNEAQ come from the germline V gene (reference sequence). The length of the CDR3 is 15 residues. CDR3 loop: CASSLEGVSLDEQFF. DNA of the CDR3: TGTGCCAGCAGCTTAGAGGGGGTCTCCTTGGATGAGCAGTTCTTC.

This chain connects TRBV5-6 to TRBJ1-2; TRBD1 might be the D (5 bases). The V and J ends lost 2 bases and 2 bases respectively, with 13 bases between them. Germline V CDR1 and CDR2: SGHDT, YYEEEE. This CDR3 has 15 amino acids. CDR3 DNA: TGTGCCAGCAGCTTATACATAGACAGCAACTATGGCTACACCTTC. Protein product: CASSLYIDSNYGYTF.

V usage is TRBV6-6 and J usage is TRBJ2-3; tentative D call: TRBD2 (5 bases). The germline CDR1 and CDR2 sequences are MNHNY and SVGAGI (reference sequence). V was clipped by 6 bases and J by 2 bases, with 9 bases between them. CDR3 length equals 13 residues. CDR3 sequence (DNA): TGTGCCAGCAGGGGAGATTTCACAGATACGCAGTATTTT. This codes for CASRGDFTDTQYF.

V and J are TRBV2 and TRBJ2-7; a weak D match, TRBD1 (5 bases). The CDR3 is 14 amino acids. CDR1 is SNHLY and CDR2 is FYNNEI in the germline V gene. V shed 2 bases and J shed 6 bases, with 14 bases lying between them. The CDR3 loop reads CASSESGWVGEQYF. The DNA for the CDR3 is TGTGCCAGCAGTGAATCAGGGTGGGTGGGCGAGCAGTACTTC. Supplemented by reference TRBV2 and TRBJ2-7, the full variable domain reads EPEVTQTPSHQVTQMGQEVILRCVPISNHLYFYWYRQILGQKVEFLVSFYNNEISEKSEIFDDQFSVERPDGSNFTLKIRSTKLEDSAMYFCASSESGWVGEQYFGPGTRLTVT.

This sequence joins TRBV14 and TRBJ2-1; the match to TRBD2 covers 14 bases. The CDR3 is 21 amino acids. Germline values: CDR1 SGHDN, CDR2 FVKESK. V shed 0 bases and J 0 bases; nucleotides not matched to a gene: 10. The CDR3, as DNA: TGTGCCAGCAGCCAAGACCGACTAGCGGGAGGGTGGTTTAGCTCCTACAATGAGCAGTTCTTC. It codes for CASSQDRLAGGWFSSYNEQFF.

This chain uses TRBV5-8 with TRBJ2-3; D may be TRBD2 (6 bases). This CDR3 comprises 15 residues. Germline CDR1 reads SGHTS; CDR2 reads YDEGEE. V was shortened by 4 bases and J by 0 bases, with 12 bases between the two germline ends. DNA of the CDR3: TGTGCCAGCAGCCTTGGTGGAGGGAGCACAGATACGCAGTATTTT. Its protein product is CASSLGGGSTDTQYF.

The CDR3 DNA reads as TGTGCCAGTAGCGTCGGACAGGGGGCTTATGGCTACACCTTC. Its protein product is CASSVGQGAYGYTF. This chain connects TRBV19 to TRBJ1-2; TRBD1 matches 11 bases. V lost 6 bases and J lost 5; bases outside the gene matches: 5. CDR3 size: 14 residues. CDR1 and CDR2 (germline): LNHDA, SQIVND (reference sequence).

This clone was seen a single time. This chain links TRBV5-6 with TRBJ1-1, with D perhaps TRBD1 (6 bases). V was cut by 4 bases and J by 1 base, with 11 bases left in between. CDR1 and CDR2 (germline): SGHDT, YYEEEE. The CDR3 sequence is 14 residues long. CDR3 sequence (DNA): TGTGCCAGCAGCCTGAGGGGGGGGAACACTGAAGCTTTCTTT. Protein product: CASSLRGGNTEAFF. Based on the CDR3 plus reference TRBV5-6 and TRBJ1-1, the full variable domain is DAGVTQSPTHLIKTRGQQVTLRCSPKSGHDTVSWYQQALGQGPQFIFQYYEEEERQRGNFPDRFSGHQFPNYSSELNVNALLLGDSALYLCASSLRGGNTEAFFGQGTRLTVV.

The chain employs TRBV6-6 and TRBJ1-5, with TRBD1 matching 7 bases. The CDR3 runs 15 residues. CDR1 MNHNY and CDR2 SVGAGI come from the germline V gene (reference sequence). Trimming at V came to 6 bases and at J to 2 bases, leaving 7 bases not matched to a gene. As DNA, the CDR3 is TGTGCCAGCAGCTCACAGGGGACGGGCAATCAGCCCCAGCATTTT. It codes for CASSSQGTGNQPQHF.

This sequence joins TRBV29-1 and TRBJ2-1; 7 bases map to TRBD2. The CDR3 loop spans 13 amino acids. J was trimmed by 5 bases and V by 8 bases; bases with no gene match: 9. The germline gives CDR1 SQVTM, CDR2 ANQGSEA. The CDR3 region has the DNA TGCAGCACCTCCGGGACTACGAACAATGAGCAGTTCTTC. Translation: CSTSGTTNNEQFF.

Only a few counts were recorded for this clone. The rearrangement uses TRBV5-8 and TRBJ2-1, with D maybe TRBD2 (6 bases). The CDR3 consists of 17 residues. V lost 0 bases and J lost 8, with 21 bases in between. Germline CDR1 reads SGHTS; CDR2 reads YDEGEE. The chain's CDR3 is CASSLGQAGTRDYEQFF. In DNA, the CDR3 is TGTGCCAGCAGCTTGGGGCAGGCCGGGACTCGAGACTATGAGCAGTTCTTC.

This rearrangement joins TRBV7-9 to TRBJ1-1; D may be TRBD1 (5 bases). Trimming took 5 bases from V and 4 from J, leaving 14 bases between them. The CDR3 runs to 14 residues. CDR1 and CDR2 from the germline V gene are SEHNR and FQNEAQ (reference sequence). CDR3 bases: TGTGCCAGCAGCCTCACCGTAGGGGCCACTGAAGCTTTCTTT. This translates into CASSLTVGATEAFF.

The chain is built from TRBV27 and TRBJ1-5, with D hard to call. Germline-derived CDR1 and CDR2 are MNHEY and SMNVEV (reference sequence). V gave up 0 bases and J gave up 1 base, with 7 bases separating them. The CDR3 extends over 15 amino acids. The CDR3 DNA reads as TGTGCCAGCAGTTTATCGACGGGGAGCAATCAGCCCCAGCATTTT. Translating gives CASSLSTGSNQPQHF.